This TCR beta chain was captured in a study of tumor-infiltrating lymphocytes in primary liver carcinoma. Unsorted whole blood yielded blood RNA, and germline DNA was extracted as well. With around 490 ng total RNA as template and a constant-region primer, TCR beta cDNA was made. A slightly modified ARM-PCR protocol with three nested multiplex PCR rounds produced these TCR beta libraries. Each of the first two PCR rounds ran roughly 9 cycles with TRBV1-TRBV30 forward and C-beta reverse primers. TCRdb redid the calling of the multiplex PCR reads with MiXCR, one entry per CDR3 protein. The table lists 330,000 or so distinct CDR3 sequences, less than 75% of them singletons. This clonotype has just a few counts. V was clipped by 5 bases and J by 2 bases, with 7 bases between them. The CDR3 sequence is 12 residues long.

This sequence was found in a man aged 40-49 years with primary liver carcinoma and hepatitis B virus infection. The source material was peripheral blood. The chain links TRBV12-3 or TRBV12-4 to TRBJ2-7; maybe TRBD1 (6 bases). Written as DNA, the CDR3 is TGTGCCAGCAGTCCAGGGGCCTACGAGCAGTACTTC. This sequence encodes CASSPGAYEQYF.